The 9 T cell receptor beta chains given below trace back to one sample, sequenced in a study of CDR3 diversity in severe acne. A single record per CDR3 protein comes from TCRdb applying MiXCR to the PCR reads. The sample includes about 86,000 distinct CDR3 sequences, approximately 51% of them seen just once. The sequenced material came from blood. The receptors originated from a male donor in good health, without acne.

To note about this clonotype: Since the CDR3 does not end with the conserved phenylalanine or tryptophan, this likely comes from a read error. The DNA is omitted, as the CDR3 cannot be located on it reliably, and the CDR3 follows TCRdb's listing. This chain connects TRBV19 to TRBJ1-6. Germline CDR1 LNHDA, CDR2 SQIVND (reference sequence). The CDR3 contains 12 residues when both ends are counted. The CDR3 loop is CASSVPVSAANY.

This sequence joins TRBV25-1 and TRBJ2-5; D is undetermined. The end of the DNA aligns better with TRBJ2-1, so the J call may be wrong. The CDR3 runs 12 residues. CDR1 is MGHDK, CDR2 SYGVNS, per germline. The DNA of the CDR3 is TGTGCCAGCAGCCGCGACATCAATGAGCAGTTCTTC. This encodes CASSRDINEQFF.

Worth noting for this clonotype: One junction end disagrees with the germline gene, perhaps due to a read error. The chain employs TRBV2 and TRBJ2-6; possible D gene TRBD2, 6 bases. The CDR3 sequence is 13 residues long. Germline CDR1 reads SNHLY; CDR2 reads FYNNEI. The CDR3 protein is CASTLPGPYGRAF. For the CDR3, the DNA is TGTGCCAGCACCTTACCGGGACCCTACGGGAGAGCTTTC.

This clonotype was picked up many times. The chain links TRBV5-4 to TRBJ2-7, with a possible D match to TRBD2 (6 bases). The CDR3 has 13 residues. Trimming stripped 9 bases from V and 7 bases from J, with 20 bases between. Germline CDR1 reads SGHNT; CDR2 reads YYREEE (reference sequence). CDR3 residues: CATAEGNGSEQYF. The CDR3, as DNA: TGTGCCACTGCGGAGGGGAACGGGTCTGAGCAGTACTTC.

The rearrangement links TRBV7-9 to TRBJ2-2; D is possibly TRBD1 or TRBD2 (5 bases each). The CDR3 contains 15 residues. V gave up 5 bases and J gave up 2 bases, with 12 bases separating them. CDR1 SEHNR and CDR2 FQNEAQ come from the germline V gene (reference sequence). CDR3 sequence (DNA): TGTGCCAGCAGCCTCCGGGACCTCAACACCGGGGAGCTGTTTTTT. This sequence encodes CASSLRDLNTGELFF.

This clonotype was found once. The chain joins TRBV15 to TRBJ2-1, with D possibly TRBD1 on 5 matching bases. This CDR3 comprises 14 residues. Germline V gene data show CDR1 as LNHNV and CDR2 as YYDKDF (reference sequence). V dropped 3 bases and J dropped 1 base, with 7 bases sitting between them. The CDR3 DNA reads TGTGCCACCAGCAGGGACAAGTCCTACAATGAGCAGTTCTTC. Translating gives CATSRDKSYNEQFF.

The sample holds a few counts of this clonotype. V and J are TRBV11-3 and TRBJ1-6; D remains ambiguous. This CDR3 comprises 20 residues. V dropped 5 bases and J dropped 0 bases, with 23 bases sitting between them. The germline gives CDR1 SGHNT, CDR2 YENEEA. The CDR3 DNA reads TGTGCCAGCAGCCCTCGATCGCGGGAATACCAGAGCTCCTATAATTCACCCCTCCACTTT. Translated: CASSPRSREYQSSYNSPLHF.

This clonotype was counted ten times or more. The V and J genes are TRBV28 and TRBJ1-1; TRBD1 matches at 7 bases. CDR1 and CDR2 from the germline V gene are MDHEN and SYDVKM. The CDR3 has 14 amino acids. The trim removed 5 bases at V and 1 base at J, leaving 4 bases unmatched. The CDR3 region has the DNA TGTGCCAGCAGTATGACAGGGAGGAACACTGAAGCTTTCTTT. Its protein product is CASSMTGRNTEAFF.

This clonotype appeared many times. The chain combines TRBV7-8 with TRBJ1-1; 8 nucleotides align to TRBD1. With V trimmed by 5 bases and J by 4 bases, 6 bases remained unmatched. Germline V gene lookup returns CDR1 SGHVS and CDR2 FQNEAQ. There are 14 residues in the CDR3. This chain's CDR3 is CASSPGQGFTEAFF. CDR3 nucleotide sequence: TGTGCCAGCAGCCCAGGACAGGGATTCACTGAAGCTTTCTTT.